This T cell receptor beta chain came from a study of blood T cell repertoires in COVID-19 (dated by TCRdb to 2018 to 2020). Study-level background: Samples from collaborators originated in the United States, Italy and Spain and spanned both the acute and convalescent phases of COVID-19. Subjects who had been exposed to COVID-19, were actively infected with it, or had recovered from it provided the deeply sampled blood TCRbeta repertoires that made up the dataset. HLA class I and class II types, where available, came from metadata supplied by the sample provider rather than from assay-based typing. Nearly every sample came with metadata listing a de-identified subject ID, COVID-19 status, age in years and sex. Samples were obtained from the ongoing ImmuneRACE study (first 160 participants) and from over 1,000 subjects provided by 6 global collaborators. The prospective study material was composed of cDNA or gDNA derived from T cells, B-cell-depleted T cells, or PBMCs. The repertoires were released in a freely available public database meant as a resource for research on the immune response to SARS-CoV-2.

Points on this clone: What this receptor recognizes is not known. Base quality data are lacking; no much larger clone is found one base away.

Results and caveats for the whole study, not just this receptor: Clinical and demographic metadata were provided uncurated, with the amount varying by source and participant.

From the cysteine through the phenylalanine, the CDR3 covers 14 amino acids. The kept DNA is CDR3 alone, 42 bases in frame from the first base. The junction shows trimming of 9 bases on V and 10 bases on J, plus 19 bases between the germline ends. From a lookup of the germline V gene (reference sequence), CDR1 and CDR2 are LNHDA and SQIVND. The immunoSEQ Assay, a bias-controlled multiplex PCR, was used to amplify TCRbeta CDR3 regions from genomic DNA. For the original study's pipeline: The number of nucleated cells in each sample was estimated by amplification of reference gene primers within the assay. To quantify the absolute abundance of each unique TCRbeta CDR3 rearrangement, sequence reads were collapsed and filtered. Productive Simpson clonality was computed per sample as the square root of Simpson's diversity index over productive rearrangements. Here the immuneACCESS table is served through TCRdb, limited to in-frame sequences with V and J called. Missing clones are a known gap in these copies; in checked studies unresolved V genes cover under half, and the rest lacks a known reason. From that table come the V and J calls and clone size; the DNA was used to work out D and trimming. The table for this sample lists about 150,000 clones; 80% to 90% of them were counted only once. 3.5% to 4.5% of the sample is in the top ten clones.

The collaborating institutions used their own protocols to collect whole blood in K2EDTA tubes. Collaborator samples were shipped for TCRbeta analysis as frozen whole blood, isolated PBMCs, or DNA extracted from either sample type. The sequence links TRBV19 to TRBJ1-6, and possibly TRBD1, on 6 matching bases. The sample consisted of peripheral blood. The source is a woman aged 70-85 years with acute or convalescent COVID-19. The nucleotide sequence is given as TGTGCCAGCCGACCGGACAGTGTAAGGTCACCCCTCCACTTT. It codes for CASRPDSVRSPLHF.